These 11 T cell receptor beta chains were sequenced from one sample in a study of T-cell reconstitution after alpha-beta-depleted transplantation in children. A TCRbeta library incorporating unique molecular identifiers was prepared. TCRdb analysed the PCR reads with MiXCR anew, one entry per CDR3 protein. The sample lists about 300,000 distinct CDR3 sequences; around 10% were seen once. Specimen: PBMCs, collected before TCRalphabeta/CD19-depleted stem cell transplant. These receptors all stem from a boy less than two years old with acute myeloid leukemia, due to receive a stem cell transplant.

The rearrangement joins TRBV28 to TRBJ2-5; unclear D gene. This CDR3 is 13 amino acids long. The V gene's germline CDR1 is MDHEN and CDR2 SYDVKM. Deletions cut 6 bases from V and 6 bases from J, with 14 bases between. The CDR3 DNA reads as TGTGCCAGCAGGCGTCCGGGTTATAAGACCCAGTACTTC. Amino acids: CASRRPGYKTQYF.

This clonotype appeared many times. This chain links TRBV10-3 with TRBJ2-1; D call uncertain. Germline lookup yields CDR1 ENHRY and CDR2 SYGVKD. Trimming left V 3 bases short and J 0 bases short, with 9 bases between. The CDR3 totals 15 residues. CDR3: CAISEPSDSYNEQFF. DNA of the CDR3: TGTGCCATCAGTGAACCATCCGACTCCTACAATGAGCAGTTCTTC.

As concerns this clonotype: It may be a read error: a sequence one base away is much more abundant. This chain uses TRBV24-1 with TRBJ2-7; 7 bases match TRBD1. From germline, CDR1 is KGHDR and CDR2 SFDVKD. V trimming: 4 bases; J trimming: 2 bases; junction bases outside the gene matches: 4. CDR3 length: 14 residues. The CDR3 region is CATSEGQEAYEQYF. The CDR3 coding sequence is TGTGCCACCAGTGAAGGACAGGAGGCCTACGAGCAGTACTTC.

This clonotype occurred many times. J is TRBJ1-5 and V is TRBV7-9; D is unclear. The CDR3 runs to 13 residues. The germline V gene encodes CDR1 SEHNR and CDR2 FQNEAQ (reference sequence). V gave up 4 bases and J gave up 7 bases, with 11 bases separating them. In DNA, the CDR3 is TGTGCCAGCAGCTCGTTTGGTGGACAGCCCCAGCATTTT. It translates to CASSSFGGQPQHF.

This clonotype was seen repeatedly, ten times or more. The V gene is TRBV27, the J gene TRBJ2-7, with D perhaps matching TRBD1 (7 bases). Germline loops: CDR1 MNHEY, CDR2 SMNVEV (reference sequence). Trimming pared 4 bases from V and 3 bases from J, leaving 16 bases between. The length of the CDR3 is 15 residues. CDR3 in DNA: TGTGCCAGCAGTTCCGTTGCAGGGGGGCACTACGAGCAGTACTTC. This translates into CASSSVAGGHYEQYF.

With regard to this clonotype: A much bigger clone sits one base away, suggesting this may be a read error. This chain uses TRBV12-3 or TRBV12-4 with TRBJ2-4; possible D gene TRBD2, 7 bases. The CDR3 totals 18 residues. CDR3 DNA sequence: TGTACCAGCAGTTTTCTGGGTGCGGGGGCGCTAGCCAAAAACATTCAGTACTTC. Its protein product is CTSSFLGAGALAKNIQYF.

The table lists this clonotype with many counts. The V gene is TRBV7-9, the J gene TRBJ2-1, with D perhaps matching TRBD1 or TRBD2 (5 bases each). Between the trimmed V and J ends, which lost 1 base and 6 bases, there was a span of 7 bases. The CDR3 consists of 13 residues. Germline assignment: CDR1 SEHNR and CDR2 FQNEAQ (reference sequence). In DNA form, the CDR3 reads TGTGCCAGCAGCTTAGAGAGGGGCAATGAGCAGTTCTTC. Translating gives CASSLERGNEQFF.

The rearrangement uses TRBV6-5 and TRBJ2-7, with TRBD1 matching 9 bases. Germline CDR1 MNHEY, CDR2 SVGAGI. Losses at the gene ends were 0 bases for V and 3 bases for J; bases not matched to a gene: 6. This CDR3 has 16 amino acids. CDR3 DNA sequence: TGTGCCAGCAGTTACTCGTTACAGGGGGCGGACTACGAGCAGTACTTC. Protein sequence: CASSYSLQGADYEQYF.

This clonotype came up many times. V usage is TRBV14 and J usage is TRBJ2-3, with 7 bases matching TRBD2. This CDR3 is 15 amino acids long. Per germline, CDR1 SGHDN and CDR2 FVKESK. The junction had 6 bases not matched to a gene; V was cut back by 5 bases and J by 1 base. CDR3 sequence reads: CASSFGLVGTDTQYF. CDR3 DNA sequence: TGTGCCAGCAGCTTCGGACTAGTGGGCACAGATACGCAGTATTTT.

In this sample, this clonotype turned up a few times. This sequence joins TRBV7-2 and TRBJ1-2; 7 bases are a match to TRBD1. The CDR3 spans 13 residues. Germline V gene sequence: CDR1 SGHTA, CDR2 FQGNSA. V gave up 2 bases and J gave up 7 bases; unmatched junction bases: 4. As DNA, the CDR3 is TGTGCCAGCAGCTTAAGACAGGGAGGTGGCTACACCTTC. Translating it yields CASSLRQGGGYTF.

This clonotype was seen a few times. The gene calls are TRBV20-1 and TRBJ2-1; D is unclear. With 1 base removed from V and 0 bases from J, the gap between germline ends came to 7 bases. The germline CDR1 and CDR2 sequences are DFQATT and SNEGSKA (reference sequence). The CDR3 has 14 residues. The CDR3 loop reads CSARAPSSYNEQFF. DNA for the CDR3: TGCAGTGCTAGAGCCCCTAGCTCCTACAATGAGCAGTTCTTC.